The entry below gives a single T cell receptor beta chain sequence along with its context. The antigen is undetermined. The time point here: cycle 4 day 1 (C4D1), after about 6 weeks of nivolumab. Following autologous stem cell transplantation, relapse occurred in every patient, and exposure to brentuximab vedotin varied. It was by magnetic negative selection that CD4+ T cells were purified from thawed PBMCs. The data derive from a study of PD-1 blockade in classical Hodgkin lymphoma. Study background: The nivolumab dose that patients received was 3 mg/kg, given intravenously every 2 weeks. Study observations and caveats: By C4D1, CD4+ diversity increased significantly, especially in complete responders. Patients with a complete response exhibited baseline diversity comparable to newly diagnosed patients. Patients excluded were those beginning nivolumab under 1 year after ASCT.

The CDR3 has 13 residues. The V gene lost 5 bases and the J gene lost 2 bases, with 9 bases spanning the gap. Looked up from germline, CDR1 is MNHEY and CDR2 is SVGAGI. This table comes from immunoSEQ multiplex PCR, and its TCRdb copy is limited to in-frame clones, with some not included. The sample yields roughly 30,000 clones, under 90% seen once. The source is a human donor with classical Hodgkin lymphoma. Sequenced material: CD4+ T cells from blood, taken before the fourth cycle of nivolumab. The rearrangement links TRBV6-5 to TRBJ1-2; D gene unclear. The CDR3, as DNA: TGTGCCAGCAGTAACCCAGTAAACTATGGCTACACCTTC. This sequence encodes CASSNPVNYGYTF.